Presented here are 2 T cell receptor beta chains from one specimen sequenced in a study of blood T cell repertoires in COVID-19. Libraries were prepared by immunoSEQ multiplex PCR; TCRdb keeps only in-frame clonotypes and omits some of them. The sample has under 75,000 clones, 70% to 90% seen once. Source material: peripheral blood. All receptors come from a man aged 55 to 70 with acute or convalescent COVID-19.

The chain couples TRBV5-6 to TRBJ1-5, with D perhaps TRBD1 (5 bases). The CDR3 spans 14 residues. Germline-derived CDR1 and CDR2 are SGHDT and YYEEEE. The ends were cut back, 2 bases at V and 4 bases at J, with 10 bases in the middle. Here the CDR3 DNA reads TGTGCCAGCAGCTTCGGACATTCTAATCAGCCCCAGCATTTT. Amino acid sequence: CASSFGHSNQPQHF.

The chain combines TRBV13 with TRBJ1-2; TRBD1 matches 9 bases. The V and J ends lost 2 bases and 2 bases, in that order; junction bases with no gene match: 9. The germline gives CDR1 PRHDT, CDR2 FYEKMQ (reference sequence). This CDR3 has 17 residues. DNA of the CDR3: TGTGCCAGCAGCTTAAGGGGTGGGACAGGGCCCAACTATGGCTACACCTTC. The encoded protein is CASSLRGGTGPNYGYTF.